This section outlines one T cell receptor beta chain sequence together with its context. The antigen is not known. TCRdb re-analysed the reads in MiXCR, keeping a single row per CDR3 protein. The sample has roughly 860,000 distinct CDR3 sequences, about 33% seen once. The entry originates in a study of T cell repertoires in cytomegalovirus infection. Whole-study context: Both a matching HLA type and CMV infection were indicated by public TCR beta signatures. Study-level points and caveats: HLA-C-restricted CMV clonotypes gave the most frequent clonotype in two of eight donors.

This CDR3 contains 17 residues. Trimming removed 2 bases at V and 0 bases at J, with 15 bases between. The sequenced sample was cultured CD8+ T cells from PBMCs, obtained from culture after CMV antigen stimulation. The chain combines TRBV12-3 or TRBV12-4 with TRBJ2-3, with D possibly TRBD2 on 6 matching bases. This sequence originates from a human donor in good health (CMV status not recorded). Some clones in this sample may be carry-over from other donors' samples. The CDR3 DNA reads as TGTGCCAGCAGTTTACCACCCCGGGAGATTAGCACAGATACGCAGTATTTT. It encodes CASSLPPREISTDTQYF.